These T cell receptor beta chains were read from a single sample in a study of OX40 agonist ivuxolimab in advanced cancers. Data came from immunoSEQ multiplex PCR; TCRdb stores just in-frame clones and leaves some out. The sample includes roughly 80,000 clones, more than 90% of them seen just once. The sequencing here drew on CD4+ or CD8+ T cells sorted from blood, taken in a trial of the OX40 agonist ivuxolimab. Source of these receptors: an adult with an advanced solid tumor such as melanoma, head and neck, liver or kidney cancer. CDR3s include the opening cysteine and the closing phenylalanine or tryptophan. The D gene is left open where the match is weak. Part of the rows lack a size; the others show once, few, many or a class for expanded clones.

d_call | j_call | v_call | clone_size | cdr3_nt | cdr3_aa
TRBD2 | TRBJ2-1 | TRBV7-8 | . | TGTGCCAGCAGCTTAGAGGGAATCGCGGGAGATGAGCAGTTCTTC | CASSLEGIAGDEQFF
TRBD1 | TRBJ2-7 | TRBV6-6 | . | TGTGCCAGCAGTTATGGGACAGGGATCTACGAGCAGTACTTC | CASSYGTGIYEQYF
. | TRBJ1-1 | TRBV18 | . | TGTGCCAGCTCAACGGGCCAGAACACTGAAGCTTTCTTT | CASSTGQNTEAFF
. | TRBJ2-1 | TRBV7-6 | . | TGTGCCAGCAGCTCTACCGGGACATCCTACAATGAGCAGTTCTTC | CASSSTGTSYNEQFF
. | TRBJ1-5 | TRBV7-9 | . | TGTGCCAGCAGCTTTGGGTGCGGGGGTCACGATCAGCCCCAGCATTTT | CASSFGCGGHDQPQHF
. | TRBJ1-5 | TRBV28 | . | TGTGCCAGCAGTTTAAATCAGGAGCCCCAGCATTTT | CASSLNQEPQHF
. | TRBJ1-5 | TRBV6-1 | few | TGTGCCAGCAGTGCTCAAAGCGGCAATCAGCCCCAGCATTTT | CASSAQSGNQPQHF
. | TRBJ1-1 | TRBV7-2 | . | TGTGCCAGCAGCTATCGGGCTGGGGCGCCTGAAGCTTTCTTT | CASSYRAGAPEAFF
. | TRBJ1-2 | TRBV21-1 | . | TGTGCCAGCAGCAAAGGGCCGACCAGGGCTCCTGGCTACACCTTC | CASSKGPTRAPGYTF
. | TRBJ2-2 | TRBV7-2 | . | TGTGCCAGCAGCTTAGTGTTTAATAAAGCAGTGGCCGGGGAGCTGTTTTTT | CASSLVFNKAVAGELFF
. | TRBJ2-1 | TRBV5-1 | few | TGCGCCAGCAGCATAACCGGGCCCTATAGAGATGAGCAGTTCTTC | CASSITGPYRDEQFF
. | TRBJ2-5 | TRBV7-2 | . | TGTGCCAGCAGCTTAACTGCGTCGGAGACCCAGTACTTC | CASSLTASETQYF
TRBD1 | TRBJ2-3 | TRBV5-4 | . | TGTGCCAGCAGCCTCACAGGGGGCAGAGATACGCAGTATTTT | CASSLTGGRDTQYF
. | TRBJ1-5 | TRBV28 | . | TGTGCCAGCAGTTCACTAGCCGGTGGGAGCAATCAGCCCCAGCATTTT | CASSSLAGGSNQPQHF
. | TRBJ1-1 | TRBV4-3 | . | TGCGCCAGCAGCCAAGCAGTGGGGAGTCGGACTGAAGCTTTCTTT | CASSQAVGSRTEAFF
TRBD2 | TRBJ2-3 | TRBV4-2 | once | TGTGCCAGCAGTGCTACGACCGGGACTAGCGGGAGTCCGAGCACAGATACGCAGTATTTT | CASSATTGTSGSPSTDTQYF
. | TRBJ1-5 | TRBV27 | . | TGTGCCAGCACGGACCCCGGGAATGGGGGCCAGCCCCAGCATTTT | CASTDPGNGGQPQHF
TRBD1 | TRBJ1-5 | TRBV2 | . | TGTGCCAGCAGTGAAGAGGGGGCGAGCAATCAGCCCCAGCATTTT | CASSEEGASNQPQHF
. | TRBJ1-1 | TRBV5-1 | . | TGCGCCAGCGTGGGGGAGGGCGCTGAAGCTTTCTTT | CASVGEGAEAFF
. | TRBJ2-1 | TRBV5-6 | . | TGTGCCAGCAGCCTCCCCCCGGGACAGCAGTTCTTC | CASSLPPGQQFF
. | TRBJ2-3 | TRBV6-4 | . | TGTGCCAGCAGTGTTGATATTCCGGATACGCAGTATTTT | CASSVDIPDTQYF
. | TRBJ2-5 | TRBV6-5 | . | TGTGCCAGCAGTTACGACGGTGGAGAGACCCAGTACTTC | CASSYDGGETQYF
. | TRBJ2-7 | TRBV15 | once | TGTGCCACCAGCTGGGGCTACTCCTACGAGCAGTACTTC | CATSWGYSYEQYF
. | TRBJ2-3 | TRBV9 | . | TGTGCCAGCAGCGTAGGAAACGGCCTAACAGATACGCAGTATTTT | CASSVGNGLTDTQYF
. | TRBJ1-1 | TRBV7-2 | . | TGTGCCAGCAGCTTTCTGGGGGCGAACACTGAAGCTTTCTTT | CASSFLGANTEAFF
. | TRBJ1-5 | TRBV28 | . | TGTGCCAGCAGAGCAAAAGGGACAACAACTTCTAGCAATCAGCCCCAGCATTTT | CASRAKGTTTSSNQPQHF
. | TRBJ2-1 | TRBV11-1 | . | TGTGCCAGCAGCCTCTCTCGGGCAGACGAGCAGTTCTTC | CASSLSRADEQFF
TRBD2 | TRBJ2-1 | TRBV11-3 | . | TGTGCCAGCAGCCCCCGGGTAGCGGGAAGTGAGCAGTTCTTC | CASSPRVAGSEQFF
. | TRBJ1-5 | TRBV6-1 | . | TGTGCCAGCAGTTCCCGTTTAGGGCCCCAGCATTTT | CASSSRLGPQHF
. | TRBJ1-4 | TRBV4-1 | . | TGCGCCAGCAGCCTACAGGGCCCGCCTGCAACTAATGAAAAACTGTTTTTT | CASSLQGPPATNEKLFF
TRBD2 | TRBJ2-1 | TRBV25-1 | . | TGTGCCAGCAGGAACCACGGGGGGGGAAATGAGCAGTTCTTC | CASRNHGGGNEQFF
TRBD2 | TRBJ2-1 | TRBV4-3 | . | TGCGCCAGCAGCCAAGATTCCGGACTAGCGGGGTGGAACAATGAGCAGTTCTTC | CASSQDSGLAGWNNEQFF
TRBD1 | TRBJ1-2 | TRBV7-2 | . | TGTGCCAGCAGCTCCGGGGACAGGGTCAAGAGGGGCTACACCTTC | CASSSGDRVKRGYTF
. | TRBJ1-5 | TRBV7-9 | . | TGTGCCAGCAGCCTACAGGGCCCACATCAGCCCCAGCATTTT | CASSLQGPHQPQHF
. | TRBJ1-5 | TRBV6-1 | once | TGTGCCAGCAGTGAAGCGTGGCAGCAGCCCCAGCATTTT | CASSEAWQQPQHF
TRBD2 | TRBJ2-6 | TRBV4-1 | once | TGCGCCAGCAGCCACCTGGGACTAGCGGATCCCTCTGGGGCCAACGTCCTGACTTTC | CASSHLGLADPSGANVLTF
TRBD2 | TRBJ2-1 | TRBV7-2 | once | TGTGCCAGCAGCTACCCGACTAGCGGGAGTTTAAGCTCCTACAATGAGCAGTTCTTC | CASSYPTSGSLSSYNEQFF
. | TRBJ2-5 | TRBV18 | . | TGTGCCAGCTCACCACACGTCGAATACGAGACCCAGTACTTC | CASSPHVEYETQYF
TRBD1 | TRBJ2-7 | TRBV5-6 | . | TGTGCCAGCAGCCTTGAGGGACAGGCGTTGAGGGAGGACTTC | CASSLEGQALREDF
. | TRBJ1-2 | TRBV7-9 | . | TGTGCCAGCAACCCCGGAGAAGGGGGCTACACCTTC | CASNPGEGGYTF
. | TRBJ2-5 | TRBV9 | . | TGTGCCAGCGCCTCAGTGGGGGGTGGGGAGACCCAGTACTTC | CASASVGGGETQYF
TRBD1 | TRBJ1-1 | TRBV25-1 | . | TGTGCCAGCAGTGATCCGGGACAGGGGAACACTGAAGCTTTCTTT | CASSDPGQGNTEAFF
. | TRBJ1-1 | TRBV6-5 | . | TGTGCCGCCCGGGGCAGTCGAAACACTGAAGCTTTCTTT | CAARGSRNTEAFF
. | TRBJ1-4 | TRBV19 | . | TGTGCCAGTAGTATTGGTACCTATAATGAAAAACTGTTTTTT | CASSIGTYNEKLFF
. | TRBJ2-3 | TRBV29-1 | . | TGCAGCGTCCCCGGAGGAGGGGCAACAGATACGCAGTATTTT | CSVPGGGATDTQYF
. | TRBJ2-2 | TRBV19 | . | TGTGCCAGTAGTCTCCGAATTAGCGGACTCAACACCGGGGAGCTGTTTTTT | CASSLRISGLNTGELFF
. | TRBJ1-2 | TRBV4-3 | . | TGCGCCAGCAGCCAAGAAGGGGCGTATGGCTACACCTTC | CASSQEGAYGYTF
. | TRBJ2-1 | TRBV15 | . | TGTGCCACCAGCAGAGTCCACCAGGGGCGGAAGAGCTCCTACAATGAGCAGTTCTTC | CATSRVHQGRKSSYNEQFF
. | TRBJ2-3 | TRBV7-2 | . | TGTGCCAGCTCCTTCAGCACAGATACGCAGTATTTT | CASSFSTDTQYF
TRBD1 | TRBJ1-3 | TRBV4-3 | . | TGCGCCAGCAGCCAAGGACAGGGCTGGGGAGGAAACACCATATATTTT | CASSQGQGWGGNTIYF
. | TRBJ1-4 | TRBV7-6 | . | TGTGCCAGCAGCTTAGTTGGGGTGAGCAGTGAAAAACTGTTTTTT | CASSLVGVSSEKLFF
TRBD2 | TRBJ2-4 | TRBV5-6 | . | TGTGCCAGCAGCTTGGGACTAGCGGGACGAAAAAACATTCAGTACTTC | CASSLGLAGRKNIQYF
. | TRBJ1-1 | TRBV20-1 | once | TGCAGTGCTAGAGACAATATTGAAGCTTTCTTT | CSARDNIEAFF
. | TRBJ2-1 | TRBV27 | . | TGTGCCAGCAGATCCTCCTACAATGAGCAGTTCTTC | CASRSSYNEQFF
. | TRBJ2-3 | TRBV7-8 | . | TGTGCCAGCAGCTTGGGGAGGGATACGCAGTATTTT | CASSLGRDTQYF
. | TRBJ2-5 | TRBV11-3 | . | TGTGCCAGCAGCCCCGGGGGTCAAGAGACCCAGTACTTC | CASSPGGQETQYF
. | TRBJ2-7 | TRBV7-9 | . | TGTGCCAGCAGCTTGGGCGGCGGGTTCTCCTACGAGCAGTACTTC | CASSLGGGFSYEQYF
. | TRBJ2-3 | TRBV5-6 | . | TGTGCCAGCAGCTTGGGCGGGGTTAGTAGAGATACGCAGTATTTT | CASSLGGVSRDTQYF
TRBD2 | TRBJ2-3 | TRBV7-2 | few | TGTGCCAGCAGCTCCAGTGGAGCGGGAGTTCGTTGGGATACGCAGTATTTT | CASSSSGAGVRWDTQYF
. | TRBJ2-3 | TRBV7-3 | . | TGTGCCAGCAGCTCCGGATATATACGGGGCACAGATACGCAGTATTTT | CASSSGYIRGTDTQYF